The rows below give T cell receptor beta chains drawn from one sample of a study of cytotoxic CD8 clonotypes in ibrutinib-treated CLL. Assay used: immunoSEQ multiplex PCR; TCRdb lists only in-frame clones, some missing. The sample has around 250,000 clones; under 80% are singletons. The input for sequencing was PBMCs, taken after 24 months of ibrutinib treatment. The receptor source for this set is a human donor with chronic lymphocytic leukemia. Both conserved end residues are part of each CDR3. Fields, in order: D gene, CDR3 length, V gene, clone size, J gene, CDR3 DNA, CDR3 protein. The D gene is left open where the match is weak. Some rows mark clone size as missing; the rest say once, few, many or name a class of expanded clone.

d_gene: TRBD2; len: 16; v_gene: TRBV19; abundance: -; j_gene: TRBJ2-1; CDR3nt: TGTGCCAGTAGTATACAGGGACTAGATATCTACAATGAGCAGTTCTTC; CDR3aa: CASSIQGLDIYNEQFF
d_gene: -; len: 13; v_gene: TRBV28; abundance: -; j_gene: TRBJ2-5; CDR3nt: TGTGCCAGCGGGGCTCAATCCAGGGGGACCCAGTACTTC; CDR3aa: CASGAQSRGTQYF
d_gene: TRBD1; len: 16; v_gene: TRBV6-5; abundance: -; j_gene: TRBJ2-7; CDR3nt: TGTGCCAGCAGTTACTCGCAAGGGGGCCTCAACTACGAGCAGTACTTC; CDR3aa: CASSYSQGGLNYEQYF
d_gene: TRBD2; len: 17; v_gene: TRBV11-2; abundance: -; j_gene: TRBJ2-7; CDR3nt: TGTGCCAGCAGCTTAGAGTTTGGTAGCGGGAGCGTCTACGAGCAGTACTTC; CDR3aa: CASSLEFGSGSVYEQYF
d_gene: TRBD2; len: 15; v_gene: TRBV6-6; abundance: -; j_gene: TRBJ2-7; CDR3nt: TGTGCCAGCAGCCCGGGACTAGCGGGGCCTTACGAGCAGTACTTC; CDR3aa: CASSPGLAGPYEQYF
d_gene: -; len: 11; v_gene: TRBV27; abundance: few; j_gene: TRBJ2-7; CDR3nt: TGTGCCAGCAGGCGTGGCTACGAGCAGTACTTC; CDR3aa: CASRRGYEQYF
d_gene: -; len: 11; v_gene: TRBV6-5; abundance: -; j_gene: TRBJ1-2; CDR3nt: TGTGCCAGTTCCAGTATCGGGGGCTACACCTTC; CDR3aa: CASSSIGGYTF
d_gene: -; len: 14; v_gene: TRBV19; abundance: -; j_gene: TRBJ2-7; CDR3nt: TGTGCCAGTAGACCGGGACACAACTCCTACGAGCAGTACTTC; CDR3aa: CASRPGHNSYEQYF
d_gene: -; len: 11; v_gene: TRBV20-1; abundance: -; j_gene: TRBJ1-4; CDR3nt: TGCAGTGCACGTCGCAATGAAAAACTGTTTTTT; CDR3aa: CSARRNEKLFF
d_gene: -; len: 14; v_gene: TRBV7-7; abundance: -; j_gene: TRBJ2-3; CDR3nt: TGTGCTAGCAGCCTGACACGTAGCACAGATACGCAGTATTTT; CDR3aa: CASSLTRSTDTQYF
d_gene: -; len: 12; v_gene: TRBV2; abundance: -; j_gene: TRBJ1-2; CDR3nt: TGTGCCAGCGGCAAAGATAAATATGGCTACACCTTC; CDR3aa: CASGKDKYGYTF
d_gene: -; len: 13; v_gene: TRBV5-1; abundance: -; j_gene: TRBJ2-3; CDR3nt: TGCGCCAGCAGCTTGGAACAGTTGGATACGCAGTATTTT; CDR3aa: CASSLEQLDTQYF
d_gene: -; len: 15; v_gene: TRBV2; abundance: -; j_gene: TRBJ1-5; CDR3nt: TGTGCCAGCAGATGGTTGGCAGATAGCAATCAGCCCCAGCATTTT; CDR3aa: CASRWLADSNQPQHF
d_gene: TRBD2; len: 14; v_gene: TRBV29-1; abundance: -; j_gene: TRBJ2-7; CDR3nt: TGCAGCGTTGGACCAGCGGGAGGTCCTTACGAGCAGTACTTC; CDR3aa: CSVGPAGGPYEQYF
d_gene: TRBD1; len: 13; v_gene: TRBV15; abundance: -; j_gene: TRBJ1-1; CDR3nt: TGTGCCACCAGCAGGACAGGGGACACTGAAGCTTTCTTT; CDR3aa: CATSRTGDTEAFF
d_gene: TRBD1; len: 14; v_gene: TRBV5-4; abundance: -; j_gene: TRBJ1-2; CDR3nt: TGTGCCAGCAGCCCTGGGGAGGGGGCCGGTGGCTACACCTTC; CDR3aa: CASSPGEGAGGYTF
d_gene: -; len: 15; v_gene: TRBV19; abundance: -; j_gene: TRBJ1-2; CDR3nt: TGTGCCAGTAGTGGTTGGGGCCTAATGAGCTATGGCTACACCTTC; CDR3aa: CASSGWGLMSYGYTF
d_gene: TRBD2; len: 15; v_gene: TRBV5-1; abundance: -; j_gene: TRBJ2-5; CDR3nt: TGCGCCAGCAGGCCGGGGGGGATGATCCAAGAGACCCAGTACTTC; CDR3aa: CASRPGGMIQETQYF
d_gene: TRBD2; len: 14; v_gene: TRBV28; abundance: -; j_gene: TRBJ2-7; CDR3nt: TGTGCCAGCGGAATAGCGGGAGGGCCTTACGAGCAGTACTTC; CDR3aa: CASGIAGGPYEQYF
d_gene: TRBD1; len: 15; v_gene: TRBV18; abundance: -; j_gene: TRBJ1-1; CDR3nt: TGTGCCAGCTTAAAGGACAGGGGACTTGACACTGAAGCTTTCTTT; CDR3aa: CASLKDRGLDTEAFF